This TCR beta chain is from a study of blood T cell repertoires in COVID-19. Per the study methods: Cell counts per sample came from amplifying reference gene primers. TCRdb's table, derived via immunoSEQ multiplex PCR, lists solely in-frame clones and lacks some. The D gene and trimming were derived from the DNA, and the V and J assignments and clone size from that table. In the table there are approximately 260,000 clones, about 80% of which are singletons. CDR1 and CDR2 from the germline V gene are MGHRA and YSYEKL. V shed 5 bases, J shed 4 bases, and the junction held 4 bases outside the gene matches. The CDR3 extends over 14 amino acids.

V is TRBV4-1 and J is TRBJ1-3; 8 nucleotides line up with TRBD1. The material sequenced was peripheral blood. The clonotype comes from a woman aged 80 or over with acute or convalescent COVID-19. CDR3 amino acids: CASSSGQVGNTIYF. The CDR3 DNA reads as TGCGCCAGCAGCTCGGGACAGGTCGGAAACACCATATATTTT.